The rows below give T cell receptor beta chains drawn from one sample of a study of cytomegalovirus exposure and HLA in healthy donors. Libraries were prepared by immunoSEQ multiplex PCR; TCRdb keeps only in-frame clonotypes and omits some of them. The data hold roughly 140,000 clones, with roughly four fifths observed a single time. Source material: PBMCs. The receptors here all came from a man between 18 and 29 years old in good health and CMV-seronegative. Both conserved end residues are part of each CDR3. Each record gives: J gene, clone size, D gene, V gene, CDR3 DNA, CDR3 protein. A D gene is named only where the DNA matches it firmly. Only part of the rows carry a size: once, few, many, or a class if the clone is expanded.

j_call: TRBJ2-2
clone_size: few
d_call: TRBD1
v_call: TRBV11-2
cdr3_nt: TGTGCCAGCAGCCGCCAGGGACAGTCGAACACCGGGGAGCTGTTTTTT
cdr3_aa: CASSRQGQSNTGELFF

j_call: TRBJ1-2
clone_size: -
d_call: -
v_call: TRBV11-2
cdr3_nt: TGTGCCAGCAGCCCACTCGGGGGGAACTATGGCTACACCTTC
cdr3_aa: CASSPLGGNYGYTF

j_call: TRBJ1-1
clone_size: -
d_call: TRBD1
v_call: TRBV10-3
cdr3_nt: TGTGCCATCAGTGAGACCTCGACAGGGGCGAACACTGAAGCTTTCTTT
cdr3_aa: CAISETSTGANTEAFF

j_call: TRBJ1-5
clone_size: few
d_call: TRBD1
v_call: TRBV5-5
cdr3_nt: TGTGCCAGCAGCCCCGGTCCCTCCTCGACAGGGGGTTTCTGGCCCCAGCATTTT
cdr3_aa: CASSPGPSSTGGFWPQHF

j_call: TRBJ2-3
clone_size: -
d_call: TRBD1
v_call: TRBV5-1
cdr3_nt: TGCGCCAGCAGCTTGGGGCAGGGGGAAGCAGATACGCAGTATTTT
cdr3_aa: CASSLGQGEADTQYF

j_call: TRBJ2-1
clone_size: -
d_call: TRBD2
v_call: TRBV5-3
cdr3_nt: TGTGCCAGGACCCTAGCGGTTTATATTTACAATGAGCAGTTCTTC
cdr3_aa: CARTLAVYIYNEQFF

j_call: TRBJ1-5
clone_size: -
d_call: TRBD1
v_call: TRBV5-6
cdr3_nt: TGTGCCAGCAGTTTAACAGGGGAGAGCAATCAGCCCCAGCATTTT
cdr3_aa: CASSLTGESNQPQHF

j_call: TRBJ1-3
clone_size: -
d_call: -
v_call: TRBV27
cdr3_nt: TGTGCCAGCAGTTTGTTCCTCGGGGACACCATATATTTT
cdr3_aa: CASSLFLGDTIYF

j_call: TRBJ2-5
clone_size: -
d_call: TRBD2
v_call: TRBV19
cdr3_nt: TGTGCCAGTAGTCCCCTAGCGGGGTCAGAGACCCAGTACTTC
cdr3_aa: CASSPLAGSETQYF

j_call: TRBJ2-2
clone_size: -
d_call: -
v_call: TRBV6-6
cdr3_nt: TGTGCCAGCAGTCCCCTTCGCGATCTCACCGGGGAGCTGTTTTTT
cdr3_aa: CASSPLRDLTGELFF

j_call: TRBJ2-2
clone_size: -
d_call: -
v_call: TRBV5-1
cdr3_nt: TGCGCCAGCAGCCCCCGGACACCGAACACCGGGGAGCTGTTTTTT
cdr3_aa: CASSPRTPNTGELFF

j_call: TRBJ2-7
clone_size: -
d_call: -
v_call: TRBV7-9
cdr3_nt: TGTGCCAGCAGCTTTGGGCGACAGGCGACACTCCCCTACGAGCAGTACTTC
cdr3_aa: CASSFGRQATLPYEQYF

j_call: TRBJ2-1
clone_size: -
d_call: TRBD1
v_call: TRBV9
cdr3_nt: TGTGCCAGCAGCGTTGGGGACAGAAACAATGAGCAGTTCTTC
cdr3_aa: CASSVGDRNNEQFF

j_call: TRBJ2-3
clone_size: -
d_call: TRBD2
v_call: TRBV28
cdr3_nt: TGTGCCAGCAGTTTATGGGGAGCGGGAGAAACAGATACGCAGTATTTT
cdr3_aa: CASSLWGAGETDTQYF

j_call: TRBJ2-1
clone_size: -
d_call: -
v_call: TRBV20-1
cdr3_nt: TGCAGTGCCCGCGGTATCGAGCAGTTCTTC
cdr3_aa: CSARGIEQFF

j_call: TRBJ2-1
clone_size: few
d_call: -
v_call: TRBV19
cdr3_nt: TGTGCCAGTAGTATGAGGTCGGTTGGGAGAAGCTCCTACAATGAGCAGTTCTTC
cdr3_aa: CASSMRSVGRSSYNEQFF

j_call: TRBJ1-3
clone_size: -
d_call: -
v_call: TRBV6-4
cdr3_nt: TGTGCCAGCATCCCGACGGAGGGCTCTGGAAACACCATATATTTT
cdr3_aa: CASIPTEGSGNTIYF

j_call: TRBJ2-2
clone_size: once
d_call: -
v_call: TRBV18
cdr3_nt: TGTGCCAGCTCACAACCGGGGACTCCCGGGGAGCTGTTTTTT
cdr3_aa: CASSQPGTPGELFF

j_call: TRBJ2-7
clone_size: -
d_call: TRBD1
v_call: TRBV5-4
cdr3_nt: TGTGCCAGCAGCTCAGGACAGGGGAGCGACGAGCAGTACTTC
cdr3_aa: CASSSGQGSDEQYF

j_call: TRBJ1-2
clone_size: few
d_call: TRBD1
v_call: TRBV18
cdr3_nt: TGTGCCAGCTCACCGGGACAGGGGGACTATGGCTACACCTTC
cdr3_aa: CASSPGQGDYGYTF

j_call: TRBJ2-1
clone_size: -
d_call: -
v_call: TRBV4-3
cdr3_nt: TGCGCCAGCAGCCAAGCTTTTTCCGGGTCTGAGAATGGGCAGTTCTTC
cdr3_aa: CASSQAFSGSENGQFF

j_call: TRBJ1-1
clone_size: -
d_call: -
v_call: TRBV7-2
cdr3_nt: TGTGCCAGCAGCTTAGGGCCCTACACTGAAGCTTTCTTT
cdr3_aa: CASSLGPYTEAFF

j_call: TRBJ2-3
clone_size: -
d_call: -
v_call: TRBV10-1
cdr3_nt: TGCGCCAGCAGTGAGTCGCTTACCGGGACCGGGACTCCCACAGATACGCAGTATTTT
cdr3_aa: CASSESLTGTGTPTDTQYF

j_call: TRBJ2-5
clone_size: few
d_call: TRBD1
v_call: TRBV25-1
cdr3_nt: TGTGCCACCTGGACAGGGGGCATGGAGACCCAGTACTTC
cdr3_aa: CATWTGGMETQYF

j_call: TRBJ2-3
clone_size: -
d_call: TRBD2
v_call: TRBV9
cdr3_nt: TGTGCCAGCAGCGTGCCTCGCGGGAAGGCTAGCGGGAGGGCCTCAGATACGCAGTATTTT
cdr3_aa: CASSVPRGKASGRASDTQYF

j_call: TRBJ2-1
clone_size: once
d_call: TRBD2
v_call: TRBV9
cdr3_nt: TGTGCCAGCAGCGCGACTAGCGGGATCGCTAGTTCCTACAATGAGCAGTTCTTC
cdr3_aa: CASSATSGIASSYNEQFF

j_call: TRBJ2-1
clone_size: -
d_call: TRBD2
v_call: TRBV27
cdr3_nt: TGTGCCAGCAGTTTATACCCAGGGGGCGCGGGACTAGCGGGAGGGCCGGCGAGAGATGAGCAGTTCTTC
cdr3_aa: CASSLYPGGAGLAGGPARDEQFF

j_call: TRBJ2-7
clone_size: once
d_call: TRBD1
v_call: TRBV18
cdr3_nt: TGTGCCAGCTCAGAGGACAGGGCCTTCTCCTACGAGCAGTACTTC
cdr3_aa: CASSEDRAFSYEQYF

j_call: TRBJ2-7
clone_size: -
d_call: TRBD1
v_call: TRBV27
cdr3_nt: TGTGCCAGCAGTCCGTCGACAGGGCTTAAGACCTACGAGCAGTACTTC
cdr3_aa: CASSPSTGLKTYEQYF

j_call: TRBJ2-2
clone_size: -
d_call: -
v_call: TRBV6-1
cdr3_nt: TGTGCCAGCAGTGAAATTAGGGGGGGCGGGGAGCTGTTTTTT
cdr3_aa: CASSEIRGGGELFF

j_call: TRBJ2-1
clone_size: few
d_call: -
v_call: TRBV7-2
cdr3_nt: TGTGCCAGCGGGGTTGAGTTTGGGGAGGCCAGGGAGCAGTTCTTC
cdr3_aa: CASGVEFGEAREQFF

j_call: TRBJ1-2
clone_size: -
d_call: -
v_call: TRBV11-2
cdr3_nt: TGTGCCAGCAGCTTAGGCGGGTCGGTGGGTGTCTACACCTTC
cdr3_aa: CASSLGGSVGVYTF

j_call: TRBJ2-2
clone_size: -
d_call: TRBD2
v_call: TRBV28
cdr3_nt: TGTGCCAGCAGTCCCACTAGCGGGAGGGCCCTCGCCGGGGAGCTGTTTTTT
cdr3_aa: CASSPTSGRALAGELFF

j_call: TRBJ2-7
clone_size: -
d_call: -
v_call: TRBV7-9
cdr3_nt: TGTGCCAGCAGCTTGGTTAGCCGGTACGAGCAGTACTTC
cdr3_aa: CASSLVSRYEQYF

j_call: TRBJ2-7
clone_size: -
d_call: -
v_call: TRBV6-6
cdr3_nt: TGTGCCGTCCACTACGAGCAGTACTTC
cdr3_aa: CAVHYEQYF

j_call: TRBJ2-4
clone_size: -
d_call: -
v_call: TRBV9
cdr3_nt: TGTGCCAGCAGCGTAGACGGTGTAGCCAAAAACATTCAGTACTTC
cdr3_aa: CASSVDGVAKNIQYF

j_call: TRBJ2-3
clone_size: -
d_call: TRBD1
v_call: TRBV7-2
cdr3_nt: TGTGCCAGCAGCTTAAGCAGGGGGCTTGGCACAGATACGCAGTATTTT
cdr3_aa: CASSLSRGLGTDTQYF

j_call: TRBJ2-5
clone_size: few
d_call: TRBD2
v_call: TRBV7-2
cdr3_nt: TGTGCCAGCAGCTTAGGTGCCCGCGGGGGAGAGACCCAGTACTTC
cdr3_aa: CASSLGARGGETQYF

j_call: TRBJ1-2
clone_size: -
d_call: -
v_call: TRBV5-1
cdr3_nt: TGCGCCAGCAGCTTGGTTGGTCGAGGGTCCTATGGCTACACCTTC
cdr3_aa: CASSLVGRGSYGYTF

j_call: TRBJ1-4
clone_size: -
d_call: -
v_call: TRBV19
cdr3_nt: TGTGCCAGTAGTATAGATCGGGAGGGCCTTAATGAAAAACTGTTTTTT
cdr3_aa: CASSIDREGLNEKLFF

j_call: TRBJ2-5
clone_size: -
d_call: -
v_call: TRBV6-5
cdr3_nt: TGTGCCTCCGGAAGGGAGCTGCGAGAGACCCAGTACTTC
cdr3_aa: CASGRELRETQYF

j_call: TRBJ1-5
clone_size: -
d_call: -
v_call: TRBV29-1
cdr3_nt: TGCAGCGTTCAGACACAGGAAAATCAGCCCCAGCATTTT
cdr3_aa: CSVQTQENQPQHF

j_call: TRBJ2-5
clone_size: -
d_call: -
v_call: TRBV6-6
cdr3_nt: TGTGCCAGCAGTTACGCTACTCGGGGTGAGACCCAGTACTTC
cdr3_aa: CASSYATRGETQYF

j_call: TRBJ1-2
clone_size: -
d_call: -
v_call: TRBV13
cdr3_nt: TGTGCCAGCAAGGGGGACCGAGTCAACTATGGCTACACCTTC
cdr3_aa: CASKGDRVNYGYTF

j_call: TRBJ2-3
clone_size: -
d_call: TRBD2
v_call: TRBV11-2
cdr3_nt: TGTGCCAGCAGCTTCCGGACTAGCGGAAACACAGATACGCAGTATTTT
cdr3_aa: CASSFRTSGNTDTQYF

j_call: TRBJ1-3
clone_size: once
d_call: -
v_call: TRBV4-3
cdr3_nt: TGCGCCAGCAGCCCGACCCGACAGCTCGGAAACACCATATATTTT
cdr3_aa: CASSPTRQLGNTIYF

j_call: TRBJ2-2
clone_size: -
d_call: TRBD2
v_call: TRBV4-3
cdr3_nt: TGCGCCAGCAGCCAAGGTTTCGGACTAGCGGCGAACACCGGGGAGCTGTTTTTT
cdr3_aa: CASSQGFGLAANTGELFF